Below are 19 T cell receptor beta chains sequenced from a single sample in a study of blood T cell repertoires in COVID-19. Profiled with immunoSEQ multiplex PCR; TCRdb holds only in-frame clones, not every one. Seen here are about 260,000 clones, 65% to 90% observed once, and the top ten hold about an eighth. Sample: peripheral blood. The receptors stem from a human donor in a cohort sampled during active COVID-19.

V gene TRBV18 combines with J gene TRBJ1-3, with D tentatively TRBD1 (5 bases). CDR1 KGHSH and CDR2 LQKENI come from the germline V gene. The CDR3 consists of 14 residues. Between the trimmed V and J ends, which lost 6 bases and 0 bases, there was a span of 9 bases. This CDR3 reads CASSQDTSGNTIYF. The CDR3 DNA follows: TGTGCCAGCTCCCAGGACACCTCTGGAAACACCATATATTTT.

CDR3 loop: CASSLGPQNTEAFF. The CDR3 bases are TGCGCCAGCAGCTTGGGGCCTCAAAACACTGAAGCTTTCTTT. The chain joins TRBV5-1 to TRBJ1-1; D gene ambiguous. The germline gives CDR1 SGHRS, CDR2 YFSETQ. This CDR3 spans 14 amino acids. V lost 0 bases and J 2 bases, leaving 8 bases between the germline ends.

In this sample, this clone turned up once. The chain joins TRBV7-9 to TRBJ1-1; TRBD1 matches at 7 bases. This CDR3 region has 14 residues. Per the germline V gene, CDR1 is SEHNR and CDR2 is FQNEAQ (reference sequence). V lost 6 bases, J lost 0 bases, and 4 bases stayed unmatched. CDR3 sequence: CASRYDRVNTEAFF. The DNA of the CDR3 is TGTGCCAGCAGATATGACAGGGTGAACACTGAAGCTTTCTTT.

This chain connects TRBV9 to TRBJ1-2; the match to TRBD1 covers 8 bases. Trimming took 3 bases from V and 6 from J; bases not matched to a gene: 10. CDR1 SGDLS and CDR2 YYNGEE come from the germline V gene. This CDR3 spans 15 amino acids. The CDR3: CASSGSRTGLHGYTF. The DNA for the CDR3 is TGTGCCAGCAGCGGCTCCAGGACAGGGCTACATGGCTACACCTTC.

The V gene is TRBV19, the J gene TRBJ1-2, with 8 bases that match TRBD1. Trimming cost V 5 bases and J 6 bases; bases outside gene matches: 8. CDR1 is LNHDA and CDR2 is SQIVND in the germline V gene (reference sequence). CDR3 length: 14 amino acids. The CDR3 reads CASSSAGGRNGYTF. CDR3 in DNA: TGTGCCAGTAGTTCTGCAGGGGGCAGAAATGGCTACACCTTC.

The V and J genes are TRBV19 and TRBJ2-2, with TRBD2 matching over 11 bases. The CDR3 has 16 residues. The germline V gene has CDR1 LNHDA and CDR2 SQIVND (reference sequence). The V segment lost 7 bases and the J segment 5 bases; nucleotides outside the gene matches: 9. The CDR3 is CASTSRLAGRTGELFF. Here the CDR3 DNA reads TGTGCCAGTACTTCAAGACTAGCGGGACGTACCGGGGAGCTGTTTTTT.

The sample holds one count of this clone. The rearrangement links TRBV7-8 to TRBJ1-5; TRBD1 might be the D (6 bases). The CDR3 has 13 amino acids. Trimming took off 5 bases at V and 4 bases at J, with 9 bases between the two ends. Per the germline V gene, CDR1 is SGHVS and CDR2 is FQNEAQ. CDR3 DNA sequence: TGTGCCAGCAGCCGGACAGAAAATCAGCCCCAGCATTTT. This gives the protein CASSRTENQPQHF. The variable domain in full, completed from reference TRBV7-8 and TRBJ1-5, reads GAGVSQSPRYKVAKRGQDVALRCDPISGHVSLFWYQQALGQGPEFLTYFQNEAQLDKSGLPSDRFFAERPEGSVSTLKIQRTQQEDSAVYLCASSRTENQPQHFGDGTRLSIL.

Here the CDR3 reads CAWSVSGGYNEQFF. CDR3 nucleotides: TGTGCCTGGAGTGTCTCGGGAGGATACAATGAGCAGTTCTTC. The chain joins TRBV30 to TRBJ2-1; 7 bases are a match to TRBD2. The CDR3 covers 14 residues. Germline V gene sequence: CDR1 GTSNPN, CDR2 SVGIG (reference sequence). V gave up 0 bases and J gave up 4 bases; unmatched junction bases: 3.

V gene TRBV6-6 combines with J gene TRBJ2-5; D is possibly TRBD1 (6 bases). This CDR3 is built from 13 residues. The germline V and J ends were trimmed by 7 bases and 4 bases, with 13 bases remaining between them. Germline loops: CDR1 MNHNY, CDR2 SVGAGI (reference sequence). CDR3 nucleotides: TGTGCCAGCAACCGGGACAAATCAGAGACCCAGTACTTC. Protein sequence: CASNRDKSETQYF.

The chain joins TRBV9 to TRBJ2-7, with a weak D call TRBD1 (5 bases). The germline V gene has CDR1 SGDLS and CDR2 YYNGEE. The CDR3 is 14 residues long. The ends were cut back, 4 bases at V and 3 bases at J, with 14 bases in the middle. The CDR3 nucleotides are TGTGCCAGCAGCCCTCAGGGTGGTCTCTACGAGCAGTACTTC. As protein: CASSPQGGLYEQYF.

This clone was counted a few times. J is TRBJ1-4 and V is TRBV7-9; the D gene is possibly TRBD1 (5 bases). The CDR3 is 15 residues long. In germline, CDR1 is SEHNR, CDR2 FQNEAQ (reference sequence). V lost 2 bases and J 3 bases, leaving 10 bases between the germline ends. The CDR3 loop reads CASSLTGLSNEKLFF. CDR3 sequence (DNA): TGTGCCAGCAGCTTAACAGGACTATCTAATGAAAAACTGTTTTTT.

A word on this clone: Other nucleotide sequences from this sample produce the same CDR3. This chain uses TRBV3-1 (or the pseudogene TRBV3-2) with TRBJ1-1; no clear D gene. Germline V gives CDR1 LGHDT, CDR2 YNNKEL (reference sequence). Trimming stripped 4 bases from V and 8 bases from J, with 8 bases between. This CDR3 contains 11 residues. The CDR3 sequence: CASSPGQEAFF. CDR3 DNA sequence: TGTGCCAGCAGCCCGGGTCAAGAAGCTTTCTTT.

The rearrangement joins TRBV28 to TRBJ2-7, with D perhaps matching TRBD1 (5 bases). The CDR3 covers 12 residues. CDR1 is MDHEN and CDR2 is SYDVKM in the germline V gene. The V end was cut by 7 bases, the J end by 4 bases, with 11 bases between. CDR3 coding DNA: TGTGCCAGCATGGTAGGGGCATACGAGCAGTACTTC. Residues: CASMVGAYEQYF.

The chain is built from TRBV5-4 and TRBJ2-5; 9 bases fit TRBD2. Germline CDR1 SGHNT, CDR2 YYREEE (reference sequence). The ends lost 5 bases at V and 7 bases at J; junction bases unmatched: 12. This CDR3 has 15 amino acids. CDR3 coding DNA: TGTGCCAGCAGTGGTAATTGGGCGGGAGGGCCGACCCAGTACTTC. As protein: CASSGNWAGGPTQYF.

V is TRBV15 and J is TRBJ1-1; TRBD1 is a possible D gene (6 bases). V was clipped by 0 bases and J by 4 bases, with 15 bases between them. This CDR3 has 16 amino acids. Germline-derived CDR1 and CDR2 are LNHNV and YYDKDF (reference sequence). Here the CDR3 reads CATSRDYAGASTEAFF. DNA for the CDR3: TGTGCCACCAGCAGAGATTATGCAGGGGCAAGCACTGAAGCTTTCTTT.

CDR3 DNA sequence: TGTGCCAGCAGCTATTCGGCGGGGAACACCATATATTTT. This sequence encodes CASSYSAGNTIYF. V gene TRBV11-3 combines with J gene TRBJ1-3; no reliable D call. The V and J ends lost 4 bases and 7 bases respectively, with 11 bases between them. This CDR3 spans 13 amino acids. Germline V CDR1 and CDR2: SGHNT, YENEEA.

The chain is built from TRBV13 and TRBJ1-3, with 8 bases lining up with TRBD1. The CDR3 is 13 residues long. V gave up 7 bases and J gave up 6 bases; unmatched junction bases: 5. CDR1 and CDR2 (germline): PRHDT, FYEKMQ (reference sequence). The CDR3 nucleotides read TGTGCCAGCACCTGGACAGGGACAAACACCATATATTTT. It translates to CASTWTGTNTIYF.

CDR3 coding DNA: TGCACCAGCAGCCTCCCCCACGACAGCAGATCCCGCAATGAGCAGTTCTTC. This encodes CTSSLPHDSRSRNEQFF. This sequence joins TRBV1 and TRBJ2-1; the table's D gene call, TRBD1, was not cross checked with the DNA. TRBV1 is termed a pseudogene. This CDR3 comprises 17 residues.

The CDR3: CAISAGTGGAETQYF. In DNA form, the CDR3 reads TGTGCCATCAGCGCCGGGACAGGGGGGGCAGAGACCCAGTACTTC. The gene calls are TRBV10-3 and TRBJ2-5; the match to TRBD1 covers 11 bases. V dropped 6 bases and J dropped 4; count of bases not matched to a gene: 7. Germline loops: CDR1 ENHRY, CDR2 SYGVKD. This CDR3 comprises 15 residues.